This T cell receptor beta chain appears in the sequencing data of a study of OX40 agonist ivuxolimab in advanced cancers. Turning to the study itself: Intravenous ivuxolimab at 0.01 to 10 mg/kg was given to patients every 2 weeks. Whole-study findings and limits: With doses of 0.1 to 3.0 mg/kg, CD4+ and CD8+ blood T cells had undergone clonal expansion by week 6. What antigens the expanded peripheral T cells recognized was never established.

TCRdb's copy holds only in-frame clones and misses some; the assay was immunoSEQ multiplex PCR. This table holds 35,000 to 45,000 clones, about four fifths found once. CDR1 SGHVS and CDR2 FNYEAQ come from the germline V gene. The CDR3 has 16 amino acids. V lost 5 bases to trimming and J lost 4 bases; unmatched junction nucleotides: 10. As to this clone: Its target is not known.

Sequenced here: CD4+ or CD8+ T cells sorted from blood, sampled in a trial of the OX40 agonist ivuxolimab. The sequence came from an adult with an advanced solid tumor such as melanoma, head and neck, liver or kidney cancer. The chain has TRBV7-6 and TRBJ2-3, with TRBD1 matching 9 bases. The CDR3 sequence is CASSPAGTGSADTQYF. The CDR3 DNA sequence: TGTGCCAGCAGCCCTGCCGGGACAGGGTCGGCAGATACGCAGTATTTT. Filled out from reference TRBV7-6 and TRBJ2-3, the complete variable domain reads GAGVSQSPRYKVTKRGQDVALRCDPISGHVSLYWYRQALGQGPEFLTYFNYEAQQDKSGLPNDRFSAERPEGSISTLTIQRTEQRDSAMYRCASSPAGTGSADTQYFGPGTRLTVL.